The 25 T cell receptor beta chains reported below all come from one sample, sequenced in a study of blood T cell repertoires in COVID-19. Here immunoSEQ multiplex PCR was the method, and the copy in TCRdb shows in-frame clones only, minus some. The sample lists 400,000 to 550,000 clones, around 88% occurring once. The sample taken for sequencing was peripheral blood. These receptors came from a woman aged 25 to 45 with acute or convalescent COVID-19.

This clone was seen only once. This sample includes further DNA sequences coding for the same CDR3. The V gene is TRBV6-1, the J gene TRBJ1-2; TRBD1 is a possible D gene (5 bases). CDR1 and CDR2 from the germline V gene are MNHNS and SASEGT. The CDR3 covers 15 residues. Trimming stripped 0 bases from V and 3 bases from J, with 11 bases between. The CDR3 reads CASSEAWGRDYGYTF. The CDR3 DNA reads TGTGCCAGCAGTGAAGCTTGGGGGAGGGACTATGGCTACACCTTC.

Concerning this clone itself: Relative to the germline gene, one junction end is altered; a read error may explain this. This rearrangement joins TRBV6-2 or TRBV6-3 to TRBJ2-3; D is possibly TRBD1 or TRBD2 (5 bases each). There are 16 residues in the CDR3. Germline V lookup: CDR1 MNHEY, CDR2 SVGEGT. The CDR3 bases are TGTGCCAGCCGTTACGGGGATCAGGGTAGTACAGATACGCAGTATTTT. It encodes CASRYGDQGSTDTQYF.

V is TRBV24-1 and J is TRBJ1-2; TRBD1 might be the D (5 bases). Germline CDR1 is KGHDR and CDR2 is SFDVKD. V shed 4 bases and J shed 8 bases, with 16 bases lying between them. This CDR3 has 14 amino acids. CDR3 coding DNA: TGTGCCACCAGTGACCCCGGCAGGGTGGGAGGCTACACCTTC. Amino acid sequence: CATSDPGRVGGYTF.

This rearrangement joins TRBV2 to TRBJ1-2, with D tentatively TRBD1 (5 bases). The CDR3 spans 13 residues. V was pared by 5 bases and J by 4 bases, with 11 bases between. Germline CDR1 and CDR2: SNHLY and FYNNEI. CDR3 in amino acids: CASSQTGAYGYTF. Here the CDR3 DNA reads TGTGCCAGCAGTCAAACAGGCGCCTATGGCTACACCTTC.

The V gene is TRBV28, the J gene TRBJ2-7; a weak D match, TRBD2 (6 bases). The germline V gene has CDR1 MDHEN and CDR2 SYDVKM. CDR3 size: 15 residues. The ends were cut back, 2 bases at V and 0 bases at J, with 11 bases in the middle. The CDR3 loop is CASSLGRKNSYEQYF. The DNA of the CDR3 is TGTGCCAGCAGTTTAGGGAGGAAGAACTCCTACGAGCAGTACTTC.

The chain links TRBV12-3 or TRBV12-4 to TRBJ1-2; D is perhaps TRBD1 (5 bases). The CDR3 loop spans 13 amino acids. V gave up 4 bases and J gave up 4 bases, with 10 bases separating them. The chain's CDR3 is CASSSRTGYGYTF. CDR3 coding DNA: TGTGCCAGCAGTTCACGTACAGGCTATGGCTACACCTTC.

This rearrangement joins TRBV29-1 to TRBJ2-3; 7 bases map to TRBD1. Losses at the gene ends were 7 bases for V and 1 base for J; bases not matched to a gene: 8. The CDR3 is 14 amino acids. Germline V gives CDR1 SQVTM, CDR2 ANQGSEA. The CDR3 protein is CSAIPGTGTDTQYF. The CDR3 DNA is TGCAGCGCCATTCCCGGGACAGGCACAGATACGCAGTATTTT.

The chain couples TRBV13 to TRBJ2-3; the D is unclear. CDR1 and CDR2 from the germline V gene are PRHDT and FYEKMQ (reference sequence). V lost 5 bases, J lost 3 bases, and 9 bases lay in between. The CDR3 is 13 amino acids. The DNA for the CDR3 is TGTGCCAGCAGCGCGGCTAGGACAGATACGCAGTATTTT. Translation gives CASSAARTDTQYF.

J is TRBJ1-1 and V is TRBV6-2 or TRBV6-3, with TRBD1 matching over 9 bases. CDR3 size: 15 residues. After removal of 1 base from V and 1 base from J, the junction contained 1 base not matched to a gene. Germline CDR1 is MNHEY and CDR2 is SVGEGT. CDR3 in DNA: TGTGCCAGCAGTTACTGGGGACAGGGGAACACTGAAGCTTTCTTT. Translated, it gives CASSYWGQGNTEAFF.

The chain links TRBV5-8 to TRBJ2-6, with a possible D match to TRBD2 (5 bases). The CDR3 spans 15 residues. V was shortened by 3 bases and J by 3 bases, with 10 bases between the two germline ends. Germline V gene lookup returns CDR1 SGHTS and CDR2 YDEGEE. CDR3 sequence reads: CASSWRTGGANVLTF. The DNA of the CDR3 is TGTGCCAGCAGCTGGCGGACTGGTGGGGCCAACGTCCTGACTTTC.

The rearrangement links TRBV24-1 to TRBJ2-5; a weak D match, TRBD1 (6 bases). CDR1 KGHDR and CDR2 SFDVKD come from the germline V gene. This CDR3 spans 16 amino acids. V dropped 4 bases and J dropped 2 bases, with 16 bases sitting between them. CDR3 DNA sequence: TGTGCCACCAGTGAGCCCGGGACATCAACTCAAGAGACCCAGTACTTC. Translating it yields CATSEPGTSTQETQYF.

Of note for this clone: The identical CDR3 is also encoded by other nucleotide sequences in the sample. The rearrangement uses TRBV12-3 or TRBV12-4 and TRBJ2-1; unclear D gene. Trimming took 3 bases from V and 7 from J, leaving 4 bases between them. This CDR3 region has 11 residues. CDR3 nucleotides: TGTGCCAGCAGTTTGTCGAATGAGCAGTTCTTC. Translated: CASSLSNEQFF.

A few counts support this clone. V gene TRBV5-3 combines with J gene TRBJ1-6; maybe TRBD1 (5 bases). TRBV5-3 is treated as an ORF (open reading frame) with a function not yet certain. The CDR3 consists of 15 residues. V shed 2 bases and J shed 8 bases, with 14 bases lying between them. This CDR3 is CARSFRENFDSPLHF. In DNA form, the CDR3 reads TGTGCCAGAAGCTTCAGGGAAAACTTTGATTCACCCCTCCACTTT.

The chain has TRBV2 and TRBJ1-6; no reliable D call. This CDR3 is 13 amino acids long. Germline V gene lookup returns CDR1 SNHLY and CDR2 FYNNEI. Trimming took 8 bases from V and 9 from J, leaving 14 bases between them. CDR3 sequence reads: CASRFDSPSPLHF. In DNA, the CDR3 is TGTGCCAGCCGATTTGACTCACCTTCACCCCTCCACTTT.

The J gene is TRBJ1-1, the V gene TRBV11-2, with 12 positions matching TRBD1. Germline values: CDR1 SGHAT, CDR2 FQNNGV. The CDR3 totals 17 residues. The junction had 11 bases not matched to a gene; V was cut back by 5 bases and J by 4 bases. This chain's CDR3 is CASSPTLGTGGSTEAFF. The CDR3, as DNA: TGTGCCAGCAGCCCAACCCTAGGGACAGGGGGCTCCACTGAAGCTTTCTTT. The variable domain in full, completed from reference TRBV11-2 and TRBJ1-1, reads EAGVAQSPRYKIIEKRQSVAFWCNPISGHATLYWYQQILGQGPKLLIQFQNNGVVDDSQLPKDRFSAERLKGVDSTLKIQPAKLEDSAVYLCASSPTLGTGGSTEAFFGQGTRLTVV.

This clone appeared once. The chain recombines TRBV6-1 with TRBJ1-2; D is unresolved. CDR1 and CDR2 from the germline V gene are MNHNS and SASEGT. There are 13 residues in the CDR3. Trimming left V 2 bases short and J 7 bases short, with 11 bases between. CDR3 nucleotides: TGTGCCAGCAGTGAAAGAGGACTGCGTGGCTACACCTTC. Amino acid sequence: CASSERGLRGYTF.

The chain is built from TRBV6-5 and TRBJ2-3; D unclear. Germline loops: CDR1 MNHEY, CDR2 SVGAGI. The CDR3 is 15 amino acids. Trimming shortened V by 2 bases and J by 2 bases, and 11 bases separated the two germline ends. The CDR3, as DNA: TGTGCCAGCAGTTACCTCTCAACATCCACAGATACGCAGTATTTT. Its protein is CASSYLSTSTDTQYF.

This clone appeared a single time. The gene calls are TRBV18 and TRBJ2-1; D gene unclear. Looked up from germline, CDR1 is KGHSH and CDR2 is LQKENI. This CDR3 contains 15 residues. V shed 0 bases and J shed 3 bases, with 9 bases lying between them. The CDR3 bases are TGTGCCAGCTCACCACCCGCCGGCGGCTACAATGAGCAGTTCTTC. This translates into CASSPPAGGYNEQFF.

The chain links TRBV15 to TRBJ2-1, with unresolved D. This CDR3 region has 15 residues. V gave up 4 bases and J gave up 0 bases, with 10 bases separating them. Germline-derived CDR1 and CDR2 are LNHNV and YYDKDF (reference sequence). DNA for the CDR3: TGTGCCACCAGCAAAGCGCTCCCCTCCTACAATGAGCAGTTCTTC. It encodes CATSKALPSYNEQFF.

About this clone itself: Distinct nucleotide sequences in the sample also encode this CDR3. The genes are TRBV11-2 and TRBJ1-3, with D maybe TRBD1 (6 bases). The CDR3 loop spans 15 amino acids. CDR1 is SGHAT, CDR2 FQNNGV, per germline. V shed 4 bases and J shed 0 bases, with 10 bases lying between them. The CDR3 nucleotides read TGTGCCAGCAGCTCCTTACAGGGCTCTGGAAACACCATATATTTT. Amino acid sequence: CASSSLQGSGNTIYF.

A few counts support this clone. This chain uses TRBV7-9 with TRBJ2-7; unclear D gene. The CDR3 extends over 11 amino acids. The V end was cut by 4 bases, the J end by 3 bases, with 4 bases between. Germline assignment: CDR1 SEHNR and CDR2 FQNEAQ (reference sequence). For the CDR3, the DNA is TGTGCCAGCAGCTCCGTCTACGAGCAGTACTTC. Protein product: CASSSVYEQYF.

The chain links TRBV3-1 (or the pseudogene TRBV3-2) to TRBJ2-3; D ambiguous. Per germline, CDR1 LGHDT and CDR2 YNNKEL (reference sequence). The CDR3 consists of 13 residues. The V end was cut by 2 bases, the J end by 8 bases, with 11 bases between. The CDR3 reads CASSQNMAGTQYF. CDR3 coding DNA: TGTGCCAGCAGCCAAAATATGGCAGGTACGCAGTATTTT.

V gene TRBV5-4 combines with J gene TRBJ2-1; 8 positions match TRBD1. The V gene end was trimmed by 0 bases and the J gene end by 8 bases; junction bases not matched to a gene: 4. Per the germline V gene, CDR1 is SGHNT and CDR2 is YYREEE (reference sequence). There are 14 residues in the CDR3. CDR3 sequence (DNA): TGTGCCAGCAGCTTGGACAGGGGGTTCGATGAGCAGTTCTTC. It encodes CASSLDRGFDEQFF. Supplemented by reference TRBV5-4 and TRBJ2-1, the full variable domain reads ETGVTQSPTHLIKTRGQQVTLRCSSQSGHNTVSWYQQALGQGPQFIFQYYREEENGRGNFPPRFSGLQFPNYSSELNVNALELDDSALYLCASSLDRGFDEQFFGPGTRLTVL.

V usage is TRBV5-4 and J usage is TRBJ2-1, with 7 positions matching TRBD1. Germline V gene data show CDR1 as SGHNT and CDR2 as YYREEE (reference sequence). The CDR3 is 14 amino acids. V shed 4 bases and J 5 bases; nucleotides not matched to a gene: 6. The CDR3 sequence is CASSKRDRNNEQFF. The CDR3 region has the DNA TGTGCCAGCAGCAAACGGGACAGAAACAATGAGCAGTTCTTC.

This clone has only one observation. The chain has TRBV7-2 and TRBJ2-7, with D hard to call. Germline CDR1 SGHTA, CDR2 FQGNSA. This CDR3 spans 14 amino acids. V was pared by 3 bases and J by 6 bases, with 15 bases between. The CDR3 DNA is TGTGCCAGCAGCTTTCTAGGTCGCCGGTCCGAGCAGTACTTC. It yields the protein CASSFLGRRSEQYF.